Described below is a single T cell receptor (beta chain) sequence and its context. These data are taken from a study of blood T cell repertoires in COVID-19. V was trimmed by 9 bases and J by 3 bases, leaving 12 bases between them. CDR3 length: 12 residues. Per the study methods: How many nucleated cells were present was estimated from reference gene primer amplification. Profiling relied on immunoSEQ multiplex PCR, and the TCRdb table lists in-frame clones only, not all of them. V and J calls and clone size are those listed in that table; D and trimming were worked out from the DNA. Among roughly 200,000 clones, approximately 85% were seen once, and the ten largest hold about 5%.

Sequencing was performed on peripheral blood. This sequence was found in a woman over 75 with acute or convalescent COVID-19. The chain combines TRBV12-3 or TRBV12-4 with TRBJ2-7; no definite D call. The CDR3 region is CASSLTRYEQYF. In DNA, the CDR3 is TGTGCCAGTTCCCTGACTCGCTACGAGCAGTACTTC.